This T cell receptor (beta chain) is drawn from a study of blood T cells in healthy people across ages. Germline V gene lookup returns CDR1 MNHNS and CDR2 SASEGT. The ends lost 6 bases at V and 2 bases at J; junction bases unmatched: 9. This CDR3 is built from 15 residues. Next came a second PCR, run for roughly 6 to 11 cycles, which used a sample-barcoded 5' primer along with a J-beta primer mix. Every cDNA molecule carried a tag from a template-switch adaptor bearing 12 random nucleotides. One entry per CDR3 protein results from TCRdb running MiXCR on the 5' RACE reads. The sample yields roughly 1,100,000 distinct CDR3 sequences, 20% to 25% seen once. This clonotype was picked up a small number of times. This sample was shared with a second study, whose subject was T cells of mothers and their children.

The gene calls are TRBV6-1 and TRBJ2-5; 7 bases agree with TRBD2. This TCR derives from a girl under 10 years old in good health. The sequencing sample was made of blood. The DNA of the CDR3 is TGTGCCAGCAGAGATCCGGGACTACTACAAGAGACCCAGTACTTC. It translates to CASRDPGLLQETQYF.